This TCR beta chain was recovered during a study of a mutant IDH1 vaccine in newly diagnosed glioma. Study information: Antecedent treatment encompassed radiotherapy, temozolomide, or their combination; the majority received both. It was at week 35 that visit V12 occurred, and at week 47 that visit V13 did.

Germline assignment: CDR1 SGHRS and CDR2 YFSETQ. V gave up 4 bases and J gave up 5 bases, with 18 bases separating them. The CDR3 totals 16 residues. On this clone: Its cognate antigen is unknown.

The data were produced by immunoSEQ multiplex PCR, yet TCRdb's version contains in-frame clones alone and is incomplete. The table shows roughly 34,000 clones, with 87% occurring only once. Regarding time point: week 47, end of study. A single vaccine dose contained 300 ug of mutant IDH1 20-mer peptide, and topical imiquimod was used with it. Across weeks 1, 3, 5, 7, 11, 15, 19 and 23, patients received a vaccination each time, eight in all. New WHO grade 3 or 4 IDH1-mutant, ATRX-lost astrocytomas were present in all donors. The input for sequencing was PBMCs, taken from a glioma patient whose treatment included an IDH1 peptide vaccine. The source of this sequence is a woman between 25 and 40 years old with glioma. The chain joins TRBV5-1 to TRBJ2-2, with D perhaps matching TRBD2 (5 bases). CDR3 DNA: TGCGCCAGCAGCCGCCTTGACCGGGATGGGACCGGGGAGCTGTTTTTT. Protein: CASSRLDRDGTGELFF.